This TCR beta chain was retrieved from a study of patients and donors after allogeneic stem cell transplantation (dated by TCRdb to the early 2020s). Library prep was done by RT-PCR. Reads for this sample came from a NextSeq 550. The public reads were reanalyzed by TCRdb: fastp trimming at Q25, MiXCR alignment, in-frame beta chains only. CDR3 protein sequences are deduplicated, and each keeps its most common genes and DNA. Counted in this sample were 900,000 to 1,000,000 distinct CDR3 sequences; more than 15% of them appeared once. Clones ranked in the top ten supply about 6% of the sample. About this clonotype: There is no known antigen for this receptor. The input lacks base qualities; no much larger clone sits a single base away.

The CDR3 measures 14 amino acids from cysteine to phenylalanine. Only CDR3 DNA is held: 42 bases, read in frame from base 1. Via the germline V gene, CDR1 is SGHTA and CDR2 FQGNSA. V is pared back by 3 bases and J by 0 bases, with 8 bases lying between the germline termini. Sequencing was done on a sample of blood, either unsorted or a sorted T cell fraction (not recorded which). The sequence links TRBV7-2 to TRBJ1-2; no D gene can be assigned with confidence. This sequence originates from a human donor who was either an allogeneic HSCT recipient or a stem cell or donor lymphocyte infusion donor (not recorded which). It is not recorded whose cells these are; they may come from a transplant donor. The DNA reads TGTGCCAGCAGCTTGAACAGCCCTAACTATGGCTACACCTTC. Its amino acids are CASSLNSPNYGYTF.